This TCR beta chain was identified in a study of control samples from healthy donors and cancer patients. Germline V gives CDR1 LNHNV, CDR2 YYDKDF (reference sequence). Germline trimming cut 6 bases from V and 7 bases from J; bases unmatched to any gene: 8. The CDR3 totals 14 residues. This table comes from immunoSEQ multiplex PCR, and its TCRdb copy is limited to in-frame clones, with some not included. The sample has about 190,000 clones, about 89% seen once. The receptor's source is a man between 25 and 39 years old in good health. The material sequenced was blood. The rearrangement joins TRBV15 to TRBJ1-1; 10 bases map to TRBD1. CDR3 coding DNA: TGTGCCACCAGAGGGGAGGGGACAGGGGTTGAAGCTTTCTTT. Residues: CATRGEGTGVEAFF.